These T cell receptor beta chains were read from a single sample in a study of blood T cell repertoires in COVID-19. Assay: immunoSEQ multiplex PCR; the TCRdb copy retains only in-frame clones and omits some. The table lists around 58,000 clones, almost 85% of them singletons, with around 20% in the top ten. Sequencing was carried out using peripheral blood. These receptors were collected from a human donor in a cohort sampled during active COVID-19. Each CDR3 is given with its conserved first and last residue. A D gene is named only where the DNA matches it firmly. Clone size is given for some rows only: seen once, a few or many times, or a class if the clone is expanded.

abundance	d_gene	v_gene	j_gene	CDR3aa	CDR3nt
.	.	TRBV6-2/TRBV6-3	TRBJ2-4	CASTPTREDKNIQYF	TGTGCCAGCACCCCTACAAGAGAGGACAAAAACATTCAGTACTTC
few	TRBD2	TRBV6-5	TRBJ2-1	CASRDGGAVEQFF	TGTGCCAGCAGGGACGGGGGGGCGGTTGAGCAGTTCTTC
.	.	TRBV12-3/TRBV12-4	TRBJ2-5	CASSWGVKETQYF	TGTGCCAGCAGTTGGGGGGTTAAGGAGACCCAGTACTTC
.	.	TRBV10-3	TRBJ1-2	CAISESGGGYGYTF	TGTGCCATCAGTGAGTCAGGGGGTGGCTATGGCTACACCTTC
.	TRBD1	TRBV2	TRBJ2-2	CASSQDRGDNTGELFF	TGTGCCAGCAGTCAGGACAGGGGGGACAACACCGGGGAGCTGTTTTTT
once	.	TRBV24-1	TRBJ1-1	CATSDPGRAEAFF	TGTGCCACCAGTGATCCAGGGAGGGCTGAAGCTTTCTTT
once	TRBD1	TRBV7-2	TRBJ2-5	CASSLYRGQETQYF	TGTGCCAGCAGCTTATACAGGGGGCAAGAGACCCAGTACTTC
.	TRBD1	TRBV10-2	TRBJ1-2	CASSDPDRGFFGYTF	TGCGCCAGCAGTGATCCGGACAGGGGTTTTTTCGGCTACACCTTC
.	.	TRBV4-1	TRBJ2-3	CASSLNQGPDTQYF	TGCGCCAGCAGCCTAAACCAGGGTCCAGATACGCAGTATTTT
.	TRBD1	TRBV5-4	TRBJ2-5	CASSRTGEETQYF	TGTGCCAGCAGCCGGACAGGGGAAGAGACCCAGTACTTC
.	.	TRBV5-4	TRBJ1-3	CASSLESFSGNTIYF	TGTGCCAGCAGCTTGGAGAGCTTCTCTGGAAACACCATATATTTT
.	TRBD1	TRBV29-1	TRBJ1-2	CSVSNFGQVEDYGYTF	TGCAGCGTTTCCAACTTCGGACAGGTAGAGGATTATGGCTACACCTTC
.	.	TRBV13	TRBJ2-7	CASSLGSSYEQYF	TGTGCCAGCAGCTTGGGGAGCTCCTACGAGCAGTACTTC
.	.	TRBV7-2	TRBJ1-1	CASSLRMNTEAFF	TGTGCCAGCAGCCTCAGGATGAACACTGAAGCTTTCTTT
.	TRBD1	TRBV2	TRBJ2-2	CASRDRGANTGELFF	TGTGCCAGCAGAGACAGGGGCGCGAACACCGGGGAGCTGTTTTTT
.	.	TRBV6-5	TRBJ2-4	CASSYSGGHYIQYF	TGTGCCAGCAGTTACTCGGGAGGTCACTACATTCAGTACTTC
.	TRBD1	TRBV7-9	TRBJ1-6	CASAGGQGDSPLHF	TGTGCCAGCGCTGGAGGACAGGGGGATTCACCCCTCCACTTT
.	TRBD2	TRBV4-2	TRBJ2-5	CASSQGTSGQQETQYF	TGTGCCAGCAGCCAAGGGACTAGCGGGCAACAAGAGACCCAGTACTTC
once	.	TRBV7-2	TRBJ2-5	CASSFLDVGAQYF	TGTGCCAGCAGCTTTTTGGATGTAGGGGCCCAGTACTTC
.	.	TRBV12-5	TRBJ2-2	CASGGRGVGELFF	TGTGCTAGTGGTGGCAGGGGTGTCGGGGAGCTGTTTTTT